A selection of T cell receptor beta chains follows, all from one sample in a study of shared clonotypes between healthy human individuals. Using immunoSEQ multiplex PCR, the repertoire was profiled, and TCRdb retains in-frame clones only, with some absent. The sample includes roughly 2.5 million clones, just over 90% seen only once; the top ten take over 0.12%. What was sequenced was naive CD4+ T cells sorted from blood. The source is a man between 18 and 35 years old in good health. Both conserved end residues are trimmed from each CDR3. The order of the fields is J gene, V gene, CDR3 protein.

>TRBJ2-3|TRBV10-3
AIGLAGTDTQY
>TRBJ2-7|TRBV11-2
ASSLVLTYEQY
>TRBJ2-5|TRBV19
ASRGAGSSETQY
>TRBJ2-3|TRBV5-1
ASSWTNTDTQY
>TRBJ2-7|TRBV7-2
ASSLVPIAGALYEQY
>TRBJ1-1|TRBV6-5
ASSYSEAGRAEAF
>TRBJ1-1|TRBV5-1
ASSLDTGSNTEAF
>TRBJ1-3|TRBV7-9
ASSGGIWMGTAGNTIY
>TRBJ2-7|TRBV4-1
ASSLYRGAYEQY
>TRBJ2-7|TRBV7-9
ASSLVGRGLGEQY
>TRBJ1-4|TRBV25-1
ASSESRGGEKLF
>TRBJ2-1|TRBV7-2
ASSSVDNEQF
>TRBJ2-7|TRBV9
ASSASGIFEQY
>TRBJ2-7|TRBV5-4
ASSPGTGIYEQY
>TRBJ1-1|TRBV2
ASSDTQGLGTEAF
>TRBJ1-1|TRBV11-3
ASSRQHSTEAF
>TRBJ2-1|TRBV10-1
ASSEDGYNEQF
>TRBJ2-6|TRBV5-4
ASSLAGSRSGANVLT
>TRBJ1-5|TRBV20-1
SATGGQPQH
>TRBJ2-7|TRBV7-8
ASSALLAARAYEQY
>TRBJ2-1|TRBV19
ASSIWVPSSGTKGNEQF
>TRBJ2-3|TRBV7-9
ASSFGGLAGADTQY
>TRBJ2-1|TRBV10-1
ASSESMRGVSYNEQF
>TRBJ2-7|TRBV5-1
ASRGTGGRNEQY
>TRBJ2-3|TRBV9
ASSVDGINTQY
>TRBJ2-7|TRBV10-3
AISDSLGGAGEQY
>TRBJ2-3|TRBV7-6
ASSLVSGGGTDTQY